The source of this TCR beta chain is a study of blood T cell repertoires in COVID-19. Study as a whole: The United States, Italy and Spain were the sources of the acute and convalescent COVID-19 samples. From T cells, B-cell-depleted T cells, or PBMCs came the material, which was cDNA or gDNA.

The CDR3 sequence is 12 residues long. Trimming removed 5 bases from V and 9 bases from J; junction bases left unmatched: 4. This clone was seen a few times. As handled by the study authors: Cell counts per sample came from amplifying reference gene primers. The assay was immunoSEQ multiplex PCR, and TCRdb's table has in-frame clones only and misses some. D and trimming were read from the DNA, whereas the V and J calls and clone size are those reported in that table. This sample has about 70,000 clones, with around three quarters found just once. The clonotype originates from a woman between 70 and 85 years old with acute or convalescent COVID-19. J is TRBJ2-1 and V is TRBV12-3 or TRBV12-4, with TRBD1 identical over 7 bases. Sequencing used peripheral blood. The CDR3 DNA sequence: TGTGCCAGCAGTGCAGGGGGTATTGAGCAGTTCTTC. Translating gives CASSAGGIEQFF.